The clone carrying this T cell receptor (beta chain) came up many times. Its antigen is unknown. This sample stems from a study of early T cells in non-severe SARS-CoV-2 infection. Study-level findings and limits: Private and CD4 specificities were missed by VDJdb matching, skewed to anti-spike CD8.

The CDR3 spans 12 residues. V was cut by 4 bases and J by 5 bases, with 7 bases left in between. Germline lookup yields CDR1 SGDLS and CDR2 YYNGEE. The library protocol tagged individual cDNA molecules with unique molecular identifiers. TCRdb recomputed calls from the 5' RACE reads with MiXCR, one row per CDR3 protein. The sample holds about 83,000 distinct CDR3 sequences, about 10% seen once. V gene TRBV9 combines with J gene TRBJ2-1; no clear D gene. The TCR sequence derives from an adult who was a healthcare worker with PCR-confirmed SARS-CoV-2 infection or an uninfected control (not recorded which). Specimen: whole blood, collected at baseline. The CDR3 DNA sequence: TGTGCCAGCAGCTCTAAGGACAATGAGCAGTTCTTC. The encoded protein is CASSSKDNEQFF.